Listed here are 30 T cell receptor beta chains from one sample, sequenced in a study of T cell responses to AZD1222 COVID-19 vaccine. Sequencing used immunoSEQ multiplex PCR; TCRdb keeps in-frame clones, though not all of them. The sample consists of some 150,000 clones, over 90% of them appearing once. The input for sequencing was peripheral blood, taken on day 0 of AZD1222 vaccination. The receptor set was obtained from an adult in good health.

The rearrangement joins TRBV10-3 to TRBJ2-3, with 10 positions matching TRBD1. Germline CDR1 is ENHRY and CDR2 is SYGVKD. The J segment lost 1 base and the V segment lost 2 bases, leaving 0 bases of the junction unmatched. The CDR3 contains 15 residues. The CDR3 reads CAISEDRGRTDTQYF. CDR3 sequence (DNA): TGTGCCATCAGTGAGGACAGGGGGCGCACAGATACGCAGTATTTT.

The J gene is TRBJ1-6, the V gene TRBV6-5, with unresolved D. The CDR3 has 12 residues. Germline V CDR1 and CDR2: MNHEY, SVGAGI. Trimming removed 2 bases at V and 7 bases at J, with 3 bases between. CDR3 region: CASSYVNSPLHF. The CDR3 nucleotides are TGTGCCAGCAGTTACGTGAATTCACCCCTCCACTTT.

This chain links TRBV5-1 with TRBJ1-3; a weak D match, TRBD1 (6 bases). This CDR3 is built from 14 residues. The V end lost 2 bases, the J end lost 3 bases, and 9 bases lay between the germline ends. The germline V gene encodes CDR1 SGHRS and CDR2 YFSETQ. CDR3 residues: CASSFTGFGNTIYF. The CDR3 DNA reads TGCGCCAGCAGCTTTACAGGGTTTGGAAACACCATATATTTT. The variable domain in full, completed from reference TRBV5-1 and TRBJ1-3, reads KAGVTQTPRYLIKTRGQQVTLSCSPISGHRSVSWYQQTPGQGLQFLFEYFSETQRNKGNFPGRFSGRQFSNSRSEMNVSTLELGDSALYLCASSFTGFGNTIYFGEGSWLTVV.

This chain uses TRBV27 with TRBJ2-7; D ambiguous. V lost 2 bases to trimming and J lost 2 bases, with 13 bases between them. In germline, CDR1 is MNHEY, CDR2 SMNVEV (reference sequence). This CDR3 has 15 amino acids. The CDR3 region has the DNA TGTGCCAGCAGTTTACGGGTTAGCAGCACCTACGAGCAGTACTTC. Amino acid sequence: CASSLRVSSTYEQYF.

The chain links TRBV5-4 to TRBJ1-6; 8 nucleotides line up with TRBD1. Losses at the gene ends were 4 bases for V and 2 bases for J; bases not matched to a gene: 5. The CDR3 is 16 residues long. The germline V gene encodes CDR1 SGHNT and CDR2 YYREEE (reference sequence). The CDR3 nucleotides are TGTGCCAGCAGCACAGGGGGGGGCACCTATAATTCACCCCTCCACTTT. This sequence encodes CASSTGGGTYNSPLHF. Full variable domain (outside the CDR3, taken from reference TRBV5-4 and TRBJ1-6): ETGVTQSPTHLIKTRGQQVTLRCSSQSGHNTVSWYQQALGQGPQFIFQYYREEENGRGNFPPRFSGLQFPNYSSELNVNALELDDSALYLCASSTGGGTYNSPLHFGNGTRLTVT.

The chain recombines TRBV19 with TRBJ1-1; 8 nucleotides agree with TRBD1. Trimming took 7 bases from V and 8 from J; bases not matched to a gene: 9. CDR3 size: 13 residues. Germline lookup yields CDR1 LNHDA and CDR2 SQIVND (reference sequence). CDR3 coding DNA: TGTGCCAGTAAGATCGCGGACAGGGCCGAAGCTTTCTTT. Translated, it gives CASKIADRAEAFF.

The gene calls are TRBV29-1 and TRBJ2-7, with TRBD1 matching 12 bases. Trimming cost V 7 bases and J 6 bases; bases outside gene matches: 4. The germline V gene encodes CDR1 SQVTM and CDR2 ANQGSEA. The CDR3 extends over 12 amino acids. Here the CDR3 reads CSAGGQGAEQYF. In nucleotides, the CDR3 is TGCAGCGCCGGGGGACAGGGGGCCGAGCAGTACTTC.

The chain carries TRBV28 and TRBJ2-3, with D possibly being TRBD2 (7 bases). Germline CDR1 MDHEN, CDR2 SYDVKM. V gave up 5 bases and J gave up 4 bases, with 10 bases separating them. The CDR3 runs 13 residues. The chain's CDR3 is CASSEGGADTQYF. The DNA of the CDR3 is TGTGCCAGCAGTGAAGGGGGGGCAGATACGCAGTATTTT.

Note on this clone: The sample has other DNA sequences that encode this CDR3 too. The CDR3: CASSTGRNSGNTIYF. As DNA, the CDR3 is TGTGCCAGCAGTACGGGACGGAACTCTGGAAACACCATATATTTT. The chain combines TRBV6-5 with TRBJ1-3; tentatively, D is TRBD1 (5 bases). The CDR3 is made up of 15 amino acids. V lost 5 bases and J lost 0, with 11 bases in between. Per the germline V gene, CDR1 is MNHEY and CDR2 is SVGAGI.

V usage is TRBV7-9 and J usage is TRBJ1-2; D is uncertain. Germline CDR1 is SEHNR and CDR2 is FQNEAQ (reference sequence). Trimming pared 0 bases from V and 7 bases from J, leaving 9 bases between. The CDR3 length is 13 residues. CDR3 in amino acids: CASSLAGEAGYTF. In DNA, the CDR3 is TGTGCCAGCAGCTTAGCTGGGGAGGCTGGCTACACCTTC.

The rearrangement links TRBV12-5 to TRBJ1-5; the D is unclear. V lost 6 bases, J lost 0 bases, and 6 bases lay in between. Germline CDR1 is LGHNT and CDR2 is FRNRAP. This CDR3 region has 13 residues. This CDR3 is CASGQNSNQPQHF. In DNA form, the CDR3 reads TGTGCTAGTGGCCAAAATAGCAATCAGCCCCAGCATTTT.

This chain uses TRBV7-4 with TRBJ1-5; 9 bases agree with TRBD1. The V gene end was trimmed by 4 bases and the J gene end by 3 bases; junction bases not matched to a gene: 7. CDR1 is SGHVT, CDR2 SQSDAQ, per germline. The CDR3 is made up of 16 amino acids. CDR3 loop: CASSSRQGVPNQPQHF. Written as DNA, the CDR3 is TGTGCCAGCAGCTCAAGACAGGGGGTTCCCAATCAGCCCCAGCATTTT.

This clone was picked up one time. The CDR3 DNA reads TGCGCCAGCAGCCGAGGACAGACAACTAATGAAAAACTGTTTTTT. This codes for CASSRGQTTNEKLFF. The genes are TRBV4-1 and TRBJ1-4, with D possibly matching TRBD1 (6 bases). CDR3 length: 15 residues. Trimming took 4 bases from V and 0 from J, leaving 9 bases between them. CDR1 MGHRA and CDR2 YSYEKL come from the germline V gene.

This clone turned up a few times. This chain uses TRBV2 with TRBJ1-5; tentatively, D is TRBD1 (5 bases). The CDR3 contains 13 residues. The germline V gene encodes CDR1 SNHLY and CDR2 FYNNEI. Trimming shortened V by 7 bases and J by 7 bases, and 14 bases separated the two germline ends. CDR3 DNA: TGTGCCAGCACCCTCGGGAGGGGACAGCCCCAGCATTTT. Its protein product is CASTLGRGQPQHF.

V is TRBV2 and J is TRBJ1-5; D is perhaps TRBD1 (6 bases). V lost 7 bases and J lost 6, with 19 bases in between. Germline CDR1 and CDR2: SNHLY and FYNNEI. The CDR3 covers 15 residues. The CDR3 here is CASKLVSVGGQPQHF. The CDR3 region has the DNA TGTGCCAGCAAGTTAGTATCGGTAGGGGGTCAGCCCCAGCATTTT.

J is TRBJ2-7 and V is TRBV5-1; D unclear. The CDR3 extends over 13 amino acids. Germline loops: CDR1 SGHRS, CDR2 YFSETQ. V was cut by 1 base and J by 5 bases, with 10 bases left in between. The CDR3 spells CASSLNTVDEQYF. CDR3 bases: TGCGCCAGCAGCTTGAACACCGTCGACGAGCAGTACTTC.

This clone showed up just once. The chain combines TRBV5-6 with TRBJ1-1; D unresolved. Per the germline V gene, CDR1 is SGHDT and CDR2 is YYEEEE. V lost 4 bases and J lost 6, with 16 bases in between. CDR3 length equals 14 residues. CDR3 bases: TGTGCCAGCAGCCTGGAGGCAGGTGCAGCTGAAGCTTTCTTT. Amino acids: CASSLEAGAAEAFF.

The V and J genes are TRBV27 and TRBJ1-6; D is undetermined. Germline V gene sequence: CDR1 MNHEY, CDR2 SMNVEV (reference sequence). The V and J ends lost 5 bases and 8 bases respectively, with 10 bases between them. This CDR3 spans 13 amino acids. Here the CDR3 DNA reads TGTGCCAGCAGTCCCCACCCACATTCACCCCTCCACTTT. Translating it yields CASSPHPHSPLHF.

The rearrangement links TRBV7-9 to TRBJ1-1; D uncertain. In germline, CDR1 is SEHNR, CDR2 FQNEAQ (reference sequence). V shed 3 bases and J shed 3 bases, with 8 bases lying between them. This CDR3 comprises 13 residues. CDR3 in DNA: TGTGCCAGCAGCTTGGACGGAGACACTGAAGCTTTCTTT. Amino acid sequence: CASSLDGDTEAFF.

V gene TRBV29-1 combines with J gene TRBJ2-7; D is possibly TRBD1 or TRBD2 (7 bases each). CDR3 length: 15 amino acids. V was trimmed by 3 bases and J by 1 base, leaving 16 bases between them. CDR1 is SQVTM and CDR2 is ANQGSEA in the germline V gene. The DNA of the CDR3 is TGCAGCGTTGAGGGGGGGCAGGGGGATTCCTACGAGCAGTACTTC. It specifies CSVEGGQGDSYEQYF.

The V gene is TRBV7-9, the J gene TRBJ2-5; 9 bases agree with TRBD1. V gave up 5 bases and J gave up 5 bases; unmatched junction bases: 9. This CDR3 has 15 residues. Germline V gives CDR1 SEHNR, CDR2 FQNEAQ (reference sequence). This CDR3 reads CASSVTGGRGETQYF. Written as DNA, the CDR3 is TGTGCCAGCAGCGTAACAGGGGGCCGAGGGGAGACCCAGTACTTC.

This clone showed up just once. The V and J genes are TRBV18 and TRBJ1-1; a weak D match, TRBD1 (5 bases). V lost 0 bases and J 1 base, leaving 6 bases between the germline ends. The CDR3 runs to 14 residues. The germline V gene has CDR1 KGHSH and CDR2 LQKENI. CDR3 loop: CASSPPGGNTEAFF. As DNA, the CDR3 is TGTGCCAGCTCACCACCGGGGGGGAACACTGAAGCTTTCTTT.

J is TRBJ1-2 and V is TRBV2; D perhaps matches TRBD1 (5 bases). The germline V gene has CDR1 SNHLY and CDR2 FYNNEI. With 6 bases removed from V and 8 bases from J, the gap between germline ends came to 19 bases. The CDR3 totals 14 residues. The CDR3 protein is CASRTGTEFGGYTF. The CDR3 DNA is TGTGCCAGCAGAACCGGGACCGAGTTTGGCGGCTACACCTTC.

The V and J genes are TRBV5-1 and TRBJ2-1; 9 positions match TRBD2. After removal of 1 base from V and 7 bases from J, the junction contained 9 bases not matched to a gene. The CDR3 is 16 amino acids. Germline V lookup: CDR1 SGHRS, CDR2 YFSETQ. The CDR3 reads CASSLRGTSPSNEQFF. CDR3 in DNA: TGCGCCAGCAGCTTGCGCGGGACTAGCCCCTCTAATGAGCAGTTCTTC.

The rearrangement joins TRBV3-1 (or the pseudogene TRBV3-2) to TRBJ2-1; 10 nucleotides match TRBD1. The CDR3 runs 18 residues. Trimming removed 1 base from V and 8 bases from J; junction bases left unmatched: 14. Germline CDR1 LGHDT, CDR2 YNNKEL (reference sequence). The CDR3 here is CASSQVGLGTGVGDEQFF. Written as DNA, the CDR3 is TGTGCCAGCAGCCAAGTCGGATTGGGGACAGGGGTAGGGGATGAGCAGTTCTTC.

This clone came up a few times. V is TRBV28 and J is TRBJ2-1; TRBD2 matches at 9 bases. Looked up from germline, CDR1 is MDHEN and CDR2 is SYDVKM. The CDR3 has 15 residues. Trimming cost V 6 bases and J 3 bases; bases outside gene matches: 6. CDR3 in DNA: TGTGCCAGCAGCCGTGGACTAGCGTACTACAATGAGCAGTTCTTC. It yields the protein CASSRGLAYYNEQFF. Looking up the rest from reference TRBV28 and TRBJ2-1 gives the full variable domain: DVKVTQSSRYLVKRTGEKVFLECVQDMDHENMFWYRQDPGLGLRLIYFSYDVKMKEKGDIPEGYSVSREKKERFSLILESASTNQTSMYLCASSRGLAYYNEQFFGPGTRLTVL.

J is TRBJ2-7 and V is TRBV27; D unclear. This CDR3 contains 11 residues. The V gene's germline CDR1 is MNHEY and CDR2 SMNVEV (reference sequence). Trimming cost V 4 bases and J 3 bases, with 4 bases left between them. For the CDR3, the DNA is TGTGCCAGCAGTTCCAACTACGAGCAGTACTTC. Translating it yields CASSSNYEQYF.

The CDR3 protein is CASSIDRNQPQHF. The CDR3, as DNA: TGTGCCAGCAGTATCGACAGGAATCAGCCCCAGCATTTT. V usage is TRBV6-5 and J usage is TRBJ1-5; possibly TRBD1 for D (6 bases). Germline-derived CDR1 and CDR2 are MNHEY and SVGAGI. Trimming removed 5 bases at V and 4 bases at J, with 9 bases between. The CDR3 is made up of 13 amino acids.

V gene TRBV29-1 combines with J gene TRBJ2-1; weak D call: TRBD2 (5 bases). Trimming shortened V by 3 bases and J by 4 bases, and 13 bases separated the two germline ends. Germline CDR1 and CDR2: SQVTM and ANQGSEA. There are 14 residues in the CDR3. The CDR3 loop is CSVDGLANYNEQFF. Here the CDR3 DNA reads TGCAGCGTTGACGGGTTAGCGAATTACAATGAGCAGTTCTTC.

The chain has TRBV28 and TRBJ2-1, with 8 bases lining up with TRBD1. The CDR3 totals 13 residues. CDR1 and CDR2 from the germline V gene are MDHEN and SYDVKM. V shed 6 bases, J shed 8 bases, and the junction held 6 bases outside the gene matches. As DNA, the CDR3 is TGTGCCAGCAGCCGGGACAGGCACCATGAGCAGTTCTTC. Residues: CASSRDRHHEQFF.